The clone carrying this T cell receptor (beta chain) was found many times. The antigen is undetermined. This CDR3 has 16 residues. In germline, CDR1 is WNHNN, CDR2 SYGVQD (reference sequence). The J segment lost 5 bases and the V segment lost 3 bases, leaving 9 bases of the junction unmatched. This record belongs to a study of T-cell reconstitution after alpha-beta-depleted transplantation in children. Whole-study results and caveats: At around two months after transplant, the alpha-beta T cells were reportedly derived from several hundred expanded clones that came from non-depleted graft cells. T cells produced anew were the main source of T-cell counts and diversity one year after transplant. Surviving recipient T cells and intrathymic progenitors accounted for some patients' high TCRbeta diversity at day 60.

The TCRbeta library incorporated unique molecular identifiers. TCRdb re-derived calls from the PCR reads in MiXCR, one entry per CDR3 protein. The sample shows 150,000 to 200,000 distinct CDR3 sequences, 8.5% to 14% of them seen only once. Source: PBMCs, taken before TCRalphabeta/CD19-depleted stem cell transplant. The origin of this receptor is a boy under 10 years old with acute myeloid leukemia, due to receive a stem cell transplant. The chain employs TRBV10-1 and TRBJ2-3, with 9 bases identical to TRBD2. The CDR3 region has the DNA TGCGCCAGCAGTGACTTAGCGGGGGTGCCTGGAGATACGCAGTATTTT. Its translation: CASSDLAGVPGDTQYF.